This T cell receptor (beta chain) is from a study of blood T cell repertoires in COVID-19. Clones were read by immunoSEQ multiplex PCR, and TCRdb kept only the in-frame ones, dropping some. The profile shows some 150,000 clones, approximately 80% of them singletons. This clone came up a few times. What was sequenced was PBMCs or T cells enriched from blood (not recorded which). This clonotype originated in a woman under 30 who had been exposed to COVID-19.

Here the CDR3 DNA reads TGCGCCAGCAGCTCGGGCGGGAGCTCTAATGAGCAGTTCTTC. Encoded protein: CASSSGGSSNEQFF. V usage is TRBV5-1 and J usage is TRBJ2-1; 7 bases are a match to TRBD2. V lost 3 bases and J lost 7; bases outside the gene matches: 7. Germline-derived CDR1 and CDR2 are SGHRS and YFSETQ. The CDR3 has 14 residues.